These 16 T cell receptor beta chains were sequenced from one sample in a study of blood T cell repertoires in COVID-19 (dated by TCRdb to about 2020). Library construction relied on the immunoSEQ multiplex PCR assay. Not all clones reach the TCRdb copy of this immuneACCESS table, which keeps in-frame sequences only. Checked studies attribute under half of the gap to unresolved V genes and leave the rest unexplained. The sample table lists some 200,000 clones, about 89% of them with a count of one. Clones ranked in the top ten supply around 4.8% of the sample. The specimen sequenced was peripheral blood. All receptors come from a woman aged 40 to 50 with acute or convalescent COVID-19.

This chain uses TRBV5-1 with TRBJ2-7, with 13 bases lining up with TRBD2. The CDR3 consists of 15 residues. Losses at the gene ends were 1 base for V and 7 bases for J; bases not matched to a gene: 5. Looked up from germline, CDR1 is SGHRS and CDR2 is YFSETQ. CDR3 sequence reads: CASSLTSGGAGEQYV. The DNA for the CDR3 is TGCGCCAGCAGCTTGACTAGCGGGGGGGCCGGTGAGCAGTACGTC.

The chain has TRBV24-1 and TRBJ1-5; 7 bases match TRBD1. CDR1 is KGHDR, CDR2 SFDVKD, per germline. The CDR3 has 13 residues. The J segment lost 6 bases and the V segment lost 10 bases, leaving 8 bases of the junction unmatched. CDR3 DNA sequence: TGTGCCACACCGCAGGGGGGAGCTCAGCCCCAGCATTTT. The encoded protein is CATPQGGAQPQHF.

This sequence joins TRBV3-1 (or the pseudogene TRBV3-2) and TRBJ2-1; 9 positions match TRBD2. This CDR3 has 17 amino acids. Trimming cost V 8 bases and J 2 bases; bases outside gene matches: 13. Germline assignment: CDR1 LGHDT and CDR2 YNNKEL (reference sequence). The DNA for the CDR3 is TGTGCCAGCCAACAAGGGCCCGGCGGGGGGGCCTACAATGAGCAGTTCTTC. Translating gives CASQQGPGGGAYNEQFF.

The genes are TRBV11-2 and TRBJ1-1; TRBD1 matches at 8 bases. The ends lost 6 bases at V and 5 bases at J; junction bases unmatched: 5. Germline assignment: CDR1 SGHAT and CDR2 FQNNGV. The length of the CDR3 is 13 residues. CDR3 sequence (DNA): TGTGCCAGCAGGCAAACAGGGGGGACTGAAGCTTTCTTT. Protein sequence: CASRQTGGTEAFF.

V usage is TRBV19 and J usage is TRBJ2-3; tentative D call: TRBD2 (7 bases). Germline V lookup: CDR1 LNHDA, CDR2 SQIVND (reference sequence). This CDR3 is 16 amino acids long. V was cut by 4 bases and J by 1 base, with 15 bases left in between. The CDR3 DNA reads TGTGCCAGTAGTACAGGGGCTGCGGGGGGCACAGATACGCAGTATTTT. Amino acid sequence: CASSTGAAGGTDTQYF.

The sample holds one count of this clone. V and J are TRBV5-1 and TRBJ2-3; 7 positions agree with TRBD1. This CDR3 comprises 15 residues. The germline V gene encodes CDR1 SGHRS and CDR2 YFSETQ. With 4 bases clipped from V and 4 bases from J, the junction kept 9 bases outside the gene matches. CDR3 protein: CASSQDRPPADTQYF. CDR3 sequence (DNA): TGCGCCAGCAGCCAGGACAGGCCTCCCGCAGATACGCAGTATTTT.

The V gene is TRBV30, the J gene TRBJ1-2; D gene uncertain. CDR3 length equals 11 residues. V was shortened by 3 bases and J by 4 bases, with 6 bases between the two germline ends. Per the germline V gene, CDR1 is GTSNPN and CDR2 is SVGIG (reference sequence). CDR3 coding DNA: TGTGCCTGGAGCGTGTCCTATGGCTACACCTTC. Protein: CAWSVSYGYTF.

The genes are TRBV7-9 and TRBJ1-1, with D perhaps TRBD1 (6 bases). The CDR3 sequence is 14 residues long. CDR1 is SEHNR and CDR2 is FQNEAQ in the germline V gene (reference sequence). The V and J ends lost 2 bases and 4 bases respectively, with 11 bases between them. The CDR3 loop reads CASSLIQGGTEAFF. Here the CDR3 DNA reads TGTGCCAGCAGCTTAATACAGGGTGGCACTGAAGCTTTCTTT. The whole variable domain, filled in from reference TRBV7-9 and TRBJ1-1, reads DTGVSQNPRHKITKRGQNVTFRCDPISEHNRLYWYRQTLGQGPEFLTYFQNEAQLEKSRLLSDRFSAERPKGSFSTLEIQRTEQGDSAMYLCASSLIQGGTEAFFGQGTRLTVV.

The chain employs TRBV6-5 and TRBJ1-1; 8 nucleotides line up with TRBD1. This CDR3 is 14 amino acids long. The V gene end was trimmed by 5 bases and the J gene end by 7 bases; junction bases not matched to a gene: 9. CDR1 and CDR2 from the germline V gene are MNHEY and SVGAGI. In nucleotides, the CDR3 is TGTGCCAGCAGTCCCCGGGACAGGTATGGTGAAGCTTTCTTT. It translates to CASSPRDRYGEAFF.

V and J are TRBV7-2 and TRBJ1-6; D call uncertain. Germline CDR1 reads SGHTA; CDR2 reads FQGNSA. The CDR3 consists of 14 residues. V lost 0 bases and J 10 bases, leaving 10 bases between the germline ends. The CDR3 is CASSLAAVHSPLHF. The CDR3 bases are TGTGCCAGCAGCTTAGCGGCGGTTCACTCACCCCTCCACTTT.

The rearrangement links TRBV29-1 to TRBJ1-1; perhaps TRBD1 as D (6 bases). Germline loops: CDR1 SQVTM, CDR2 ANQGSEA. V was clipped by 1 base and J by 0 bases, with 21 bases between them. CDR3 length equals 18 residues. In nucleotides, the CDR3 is TGCAGCGTTGAAGTTTTTATAAGGGACATTTATATGAACACTGAAGCTTTCTTT. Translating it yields CSVEVFIRDIYMNTEAFF.

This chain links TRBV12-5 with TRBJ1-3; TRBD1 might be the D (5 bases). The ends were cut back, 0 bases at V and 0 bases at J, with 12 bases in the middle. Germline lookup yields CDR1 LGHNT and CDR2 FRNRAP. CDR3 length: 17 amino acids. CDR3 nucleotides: TGTGCTAGTGGTTTGGTAGTGGGGCAGCCCTCTGGAAACACCATATATTTT. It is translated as CASGLVVGQPSGNTIYF.

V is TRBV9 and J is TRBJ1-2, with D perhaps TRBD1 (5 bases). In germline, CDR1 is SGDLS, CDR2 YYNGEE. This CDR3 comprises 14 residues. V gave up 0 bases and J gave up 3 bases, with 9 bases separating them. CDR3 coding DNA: TGTGCCAGCAGCGTAGGTGACAGTCACTATGGCTACACCTTC. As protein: CASSVGDSHYGYTF. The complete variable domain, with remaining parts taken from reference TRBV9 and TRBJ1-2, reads DSGVTQTPKHLITATGQRVTLRCSPRSGDLSVYWYQQSLDQGLQFLIQYYNGEERAKGNILERFSAQQFPDLHSELNLSSLELGDSALYFCASSVGDSHYGYTFGSGTRLTVV.

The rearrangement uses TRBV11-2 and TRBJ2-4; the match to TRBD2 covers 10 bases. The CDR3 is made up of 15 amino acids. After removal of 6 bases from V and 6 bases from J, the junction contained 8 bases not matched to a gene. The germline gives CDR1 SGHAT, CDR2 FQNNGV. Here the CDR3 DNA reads TGTGCCAGCAGAACCCAGCGGGGGGGCCCAAACATTCAGTACTTC. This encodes CASRTQRGGPNIQYF.

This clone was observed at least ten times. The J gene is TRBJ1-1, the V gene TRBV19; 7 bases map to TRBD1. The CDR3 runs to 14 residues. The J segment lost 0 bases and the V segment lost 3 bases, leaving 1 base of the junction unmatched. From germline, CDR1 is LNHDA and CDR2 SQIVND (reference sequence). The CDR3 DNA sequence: TGTGCCAGTAGTATGGGACAGCTGAACACTGAAGCTTTCTTT. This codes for CASSMGQLNTEAFF.

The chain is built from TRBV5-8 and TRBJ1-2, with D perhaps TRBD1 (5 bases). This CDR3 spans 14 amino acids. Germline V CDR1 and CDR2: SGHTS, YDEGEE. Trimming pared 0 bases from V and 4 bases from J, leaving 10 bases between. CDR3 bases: TGTGCCAGCAGCTTGGGACAGACCCCCTATGGCTACACCTTC. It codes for CASSLGQTPYGYTF.